These T cell receptor beta chains were read from a single sample in a study of T cells in Graves' hyperthyroidism and ophthalmopathy. TCRdb used MiXCR to reprocess the multiplex PCR reads, holding one entry per CDR3 protein. Altogether over 250,000 distinct CDR3 sequences are present, about a sixth being singletons, with the ten largest covering around 55%. Sequenced material: blood. These receptors originate from a woman aged 60-75 years with Graves' ophthalmopathy. The CDR3 runs from the conserved cysteine through the conserved F or W. D genes are given only for firm matches. Some rows have no size entry. The others give once, few or many, or a class for an expanded clone.

CASSLEAGLSYEQYF	TGTGCCAGCAGCTTAGAAGCAGGGCTCTCCTACGAGCAGTACTTC	TRBV11-3	TRBJ2-7	few	NA
CASSQTAPYEQYF	TGTGCCAGCAGCCAAACTGCGCCCTACGAGCAGTACTTC	TRBV28	TRBJ2-7	NA	NA
CASSLSGSHTYEQYF	TGTGCCAGCAGCTTGTCAGGCAGCCACACCTACGAGCAGTACTTC	TRBV7-2	TRBJ2-7	many	NA
CASSLRTINLKMRGTQPQHF	TGTGCCAGCAGTTTACGGACAATTAACCTTAAAATGAGGGGGACTCAGCCCCAGCATTTT	TRBV6-2/TRBV6-3	TRBJ1-5	many	NA
CAGSLHPGTDTQYF	TGTGCCGGCAGTTTACATCCAGGCACAGATACGCAGTATTTT	TRBV28	TRBJ2-3	NA	NA
CATPQDKAYEQYF	TGTGCCACCCCTCAGGACAAAGCCTACGAGCAGTACTTC	TRBV24-1	TRBJ2-7	many	NA
CASSLARPGDGFF	TGTGCCAGCAGCTTAGCCCGGCCTGGGGACGGGTTCTTC	TRBV7-9	TRBJ2-1	many	NA
CASRQVHEQFF	TGTGCCAGCAGACAGGTTCATGAGCAGTTCTTC	TRBV19	TRBJ2-1	many	NA
CAGKREGSGNTIYF	TGTGCCGGAAAGCGGGAGGGCTCTGGAAACACCATATATTTT	TRBV7-9	TRBJ1-3	NA	NA
CASSEAAFNYGYTF	TGTGCCAGCAGTGAGGCAGCTTTTAACTATGGCTACACCTTC	TRBV2	TRBJ1-2	few	NA
CASSSDTSNSPLHF	TGTGCCAGCAGCTCAGACACCTCAAATTCACCCCTCCACTTT	TRBV7-9	TRBJ1-6	few	NA
CASSQDGSEYSGANVLTF	TGCGCCAGCAGCCAAGATGGCAGTGAGTACTCTGGGGCCAACGTCCTGACTTTC	TRBV4-3	TRBJ2-6	NA	NA
CASSPDTRHEQYF	TGTGCCAGCAGCCCTGACACTCGGCACGAGCAGTACTTC	TRBV5-5	TRBJ2-7	few	NA
CASSPSSGRASYEQYF	TGTGCCAGCAGTCCTTCCTCGGGGCGCGCTTCCTACGAGCAGTACTTC	TRBV27	TRBJ2-7	NA	NA
CASSFGGGYIGTDTQYF	TGTGCCAGCAGCTTCGGCGGGGGGTATATTGGCACAGATACGCAGTATTTT	TRBV7-9	TRBJ2-3	many	TRBD2
CASSLIVGQARLEQYF	TGTGCCAGCAGCTTAATCGTAGGACAGGCTCGTTTAGAGCAGTACTTC	TRBV7-9	TRBJ2-7	many	TRBD1
CASSFERQQETQYF	TGTGCCAGCAGCTTCGAGCGGCAACAAGAGACCCAGTACTTC	TRBV7-9	TRBJ2-5	many	NA
CASSPGQGAGDYGYTF	TGTGCCAGCTCTCCTGGACAGGGGGCAGGTGACTATGGCTACACCTTC	TRBV18	TRBJ1-2	NA	TRBD1
CASNPRGSTDTQYF	TGTGCCAGCAACCCAAGAGGGAGCACAGATACGCAGTATTTT	TRBV11-2	TRBJ2-3	many	NA
CASSAFETGQKNIQYF	TGTGCCAGCAGCGCGTTCGAAACGGGACAGAAAAACATTCAGTACTTC	TRBV9	TRBJ2-4	few	TRBD1
CASSVKRAAYNEQFF	TGTGCCAGCAGCGTTAAAAGAGCAGCCTACAATGAGCAGTTCTTC	TRBV9	TRBJ2-1	few	NA
CATSDPRRGDQETQYF	TGTGCCACCAGTGATCCCCGGAGGGGAGATCAAGAGACCCAGTACTTC	TRBV24-1	TRBJ2-5	NA	NA
CASRQGYEKLFF	TGTGCCAGCAGGCAGGGGTATGAAAAACTGTTTTTT	TRBV2	TRBJ1-4	many	NA
CSARDTLAGGDTGELFF	TGCAGTGCTAGAGATACACTAGCGGGGGGAGACACCGGGGAGCTGTTTTTT	TRBV20-1	TRBJ2-2	NA	TRBD2
CASSFGFGMGGEDQETQYF	TGTGCCAGCAGCTTTGGGTTTGGTATGGGCGGAGAAGATCAAGAGACCCAGTACTTC	TRBV7-9	TRBJ2-5	many	NA
CASSPTVPTGELFF	TGTGCCAGCTCACCTACGGTACCCACCGGGGAGCTGTTTTTT	TRBV18	TRBJ2-2	many	NA
CSAGRDHVFQYF	TGCAGTGCTGGCCGGGACCATGTTTTTCAGTATTTT	TRBV20-1	TRBJ2-3	NA	NA
CSVVTGRYTEAFF	TGCAGCGTCGTGACAGGGAGGTACACTGAAGCTTTCTTT	TRBV29-1	TRBJ1-1	NA	TRBD1
CASSLQGTGGYEQYF	TGTGCCAGCAGCTTACAGGGGACAGGGGGCTACGAGCAGTACTTC	TRBV5-5	TRBJ2-7	NA	TRBD1
CSASDRGSWDTEAFF	TGCAGTGCTTCGGACAGGGGGTCATGGGACACTGAAGCTTTCTTT	TRBV20-1	TRBJ1-1	NA	TRBD1
CASSLGQDGTQPQHF	TGTGCCAGCAGCCTGGGACAGGACGGAACCCAGCCCCAGCATTTT	TRBV9	TRBJ1-5	many	TRBD1
CASSMKSSSSYNEQFF	TGTGCCAGTAGTATGAAGTCCTCTAGCTCCTACAATGAGCAGTTCTTC	TRBV19	TRBJ2-1	few	NA
CASSQGTSGYEQFF	TGCGCCAGCAGCCAAGGGACTAGTGGCTATGAGCAGTTCTTC	TRBV4-1	TRBJ2-1	few	TRBD2
CASSQGQGPYNEQFF	TGCGCCAGCAGCCAGGGACAGGGACCCTACAATGAGCAGTTCTTC	TRBV5-1	TRBJ2-1	many	TRBD1
CATSRGPRGATNEKLFF	TGTGCCACCAGCAGAGGGCCCCGAGGTGCAACTAATGAAAAACTGTTTTTT	TRBV15	TRBJ1-4	many	NA
CASRGRGISGANVLTF	TGTGCCAGCAGGGGTAGGGGGATCTCTGGGGCCAACGTCCTGACTTTC	TRBV7-2	TRBJ2-6	few	NA
CASSAGQGGEKLFF	TGTGCCAGCAGCGCGGGACAGGGCGGTGAAAAACTGTTTTTT	TRBV9	TRBJ1-4	few	TRBD1
CASSYGRGTTSEKLFF	TGTGCCAGCAGTTACGGGAGAGGAACAACTAGTGAAAAACTGTTTTTT	TRBV6-5	TRBJ1-4	few	NA
CASSLDGGGYGYTF	TGTGCCAGCTCATTGGACGGGGGGGGCTATGGCTACACCTTC	TRBV3-2	TRBJ1-2	few	NA
CASSQDNSGYQPQHF	TGTGCCAGCAGCCAAGATAATTCAGGTTATCAGCCCCAGCATTTT	TRBV4-2	TRBJ1-5	few	NA
CASSLQGRAYEQYF	TGTGCCAGCAGCCTACAGGGTAGGGCCTACGAGCAGTACTTC	TRBV5-5	TRBJ2-7	many	NA
CASSPTGQQRNEQFF	TGTGCCAGCAGCCCTACGGGACAGCAACGCAATGAGCAGTTCTTC	TRBV5-6	TRBJ2-1	NA	TRBD1
CASSLLTSGGRGNEQFF	TGTGCCAGCAGCCTCCTGACTAGCGGGGGGCGTGGCAATGAGCAGTTCTTC	TRBV5-4	TRBJ2-1	many	TRBD2
CSARRRGGENIQYF	TGCAGTGCTAGGCGCCGAGGGGGGGAAAACATTCAGTACTTC	TRBV20-1	TRBJ2-4	NA	NA
CASSLQGPPLHF	TGTGCCAGCAGTTTGCAGGGCCCACCCCTCCACTTT	TRBV12-3/TRBV12-4	TRBJ1-6	NA	NA
CASSGESTNNSPLHF	TGTGCCAGCAGCGGGGAGAGTACGAATAATTCACCCCTCCACTTT	TRBV7-2	TRBJ1-6	many	NA
CASSVDGRNEQFF	TGTGCCAGCAGCGTAGATGGTAGAAATGAGCAGTTCTTC	TRBV9	TRBJ2-1	NA	NA
CASSQEIASAGNERFF	TGCGCCAGCAGCCAAGAAATAGCCAGCGCCGGCAATGAGCGGTTCTTC	TRBV4-3	TRBJ2-1	NA	NA
CASSSSLGGIYEQYF	TGTGCCAGCAGCAGCTCACTCGGGGGTATATACGAGCAGTACTTC	TRBV7-9	TRBJ2-7	many	NA
CASSSLNQPQHF	TGTGCCAGCAGTTCCCTTAATCAGCCCCAGCATTTT	TRBV28	TRBJ1-5	many	NA
CASKVRTGSDPYEQYF	TGTGCCAGCAAGGTGCGAACAGGCTCTGATCCCTACGAGCAGTACTTC	TRBV27	TRBJ2-7	many	NA
CSARDLIRGYTF	TGCAGTGCTAGAGATTTGATCAGGGGCTACACCTTC	TRBV20-1	TRBJ1-2	NA	NA
CASSYGDRAVTDTQYF	TGTGCCAGCAGTTACGGGGACCGGGCGGTTACAGATACGCAGTATTTT	TRBV6-2/TRBV6-3	TRBJ2-3	many	NA
CASSARQGTYEQYF	TGTGCCAGCAGCGCGCGACAGGGGACCTACGAGCAGTACTTC	TRBV6-2/TRBV6-3	TRBJ2-7	many	TRBD1